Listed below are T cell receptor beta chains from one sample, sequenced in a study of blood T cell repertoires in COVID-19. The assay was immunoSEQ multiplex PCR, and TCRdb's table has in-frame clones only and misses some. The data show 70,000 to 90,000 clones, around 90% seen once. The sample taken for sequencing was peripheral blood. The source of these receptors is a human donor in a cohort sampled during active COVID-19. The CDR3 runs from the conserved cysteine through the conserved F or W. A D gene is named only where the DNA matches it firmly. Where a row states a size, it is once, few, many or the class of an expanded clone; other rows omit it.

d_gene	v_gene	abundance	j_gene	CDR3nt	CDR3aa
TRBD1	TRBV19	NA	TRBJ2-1	TGTGCCAGTAGGCCACAGGGGGCGCCCAGGAATGAGCAGTTCTTC	CASRPQGAPRNEQFF
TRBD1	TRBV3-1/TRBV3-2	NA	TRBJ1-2	TGTGCCAGCAGCCAAGTACTTACAGGGGGAGATGGCTACACCTTC	CASSQVLTGGDGYTF
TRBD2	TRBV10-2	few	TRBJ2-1	TGCGCCAGCAGGGGACTAGCGGGGGGGGATGAGCAGTTCTTC	CASRGLAGGDEQFF
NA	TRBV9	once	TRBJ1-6	TGTGCCAGCAGCGTAGCAGGGTATAATTCACCCCTCCACTTT	CASSVAGYNSPLHF
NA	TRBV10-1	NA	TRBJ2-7	TGCGCCAGCAGTCCAGGGAAGCGGGCTCGGCAGTACTTC	CASSPGKRARQYF
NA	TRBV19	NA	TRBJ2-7	TGTGCCAGTAGTCGCACCGGGGGACGAGGGGAGCAGTACTTC	CASSRTGGRGEQYF
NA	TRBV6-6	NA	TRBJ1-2	TGTGCCAGCAGTTCTTACCATGCAGGGGAGTATGGCTACACCTTC	CASSSYHAGEYGYTF
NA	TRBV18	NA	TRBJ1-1	TGTGCCAGCTCACTCGAGACAGGGAACACTGAAGCTTTCTTT	CASSLETGNTEAFF
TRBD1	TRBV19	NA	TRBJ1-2	TGTGCCACTTCCGGGACAGGGTCATTTGGCTACACCTTC	CATSGTGSFGYTF
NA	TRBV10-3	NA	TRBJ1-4	TGTGCCATCAGTGAGTCCAGGGGCGAACTTGAAAAACTGTTTTTT	CAISESRGELEKLFF
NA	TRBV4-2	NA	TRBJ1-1	TGTGCCAGCAGCCAAGGGAGGGAGAAGAACACTGAAGCTTTCTTT	CASSQGREKNTEAFF
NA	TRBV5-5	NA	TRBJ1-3	TGTGCCAGCAGCTTGGATCCGGCAGGGAGGTACTCTGGAAACACCATATATTTT	CASSLDPAGRYSGNTIYF
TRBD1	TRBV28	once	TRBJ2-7	TGTGCCAGCGGGGGACAGCAATACGAGCAGTACTTC	CASGGQQYEQYF
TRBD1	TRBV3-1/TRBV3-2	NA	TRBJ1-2	TGTGCCAGCAGCCAAGGCGGGACAGGGGGAAACTATGGCTACACCTTC	CASSQGGTGGNYGYTF
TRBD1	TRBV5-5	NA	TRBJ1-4	TGTGCCAGCAGCCGGACAGGGGGACGGAATAATGAAAAACTGTTTTTT	CASSRTGGRNNEKLFF
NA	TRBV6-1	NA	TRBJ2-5	TGTGCCAGCAGTGAAGGGGTAGCGCGTTACCAAGAGACCCAGTACTTC	CASSEGVARYQETQYF